The 11 T cell receptor beta chains below come from one sample, sequenced in a study of cytomegalovirus exposure and HLA in healthy donors. The PCR had 60 Vbeta and 13 Jbeta primers. Sequenced by immunoSEQ multiplex PCR; TCRdb stores in-frame clones only, minus some. The data hold approximately 86,000 clones, with around 70% observed a single time. The material sequenced was PBMCs. These receptors all come from a man aged 60 to 75 in good health and CMV-seronegative.

V gene TRBV5-1 combines with J gene TRBJ2-1, with 13 bases aligning to TRBD2. Per germline, CDR1 SGHRS and CDR2 YFSETQ. Trimming took 1 base from V and 5 from J; bases not matched to a gene: 18. The CDR3 loop spans 21 amino acids. Written as DNA, the CDR3 is TGCGCCAGCAGCTTGCCGATCTGGGGACAGGTAGGACTAGCGGGAGACAATGAGCAGTTCTTC. Translation gives CASSLPIWGQVGLAGDNEQFF.

This rearrangement joins TRBV29-1 to TRBJ2-2; TRBD2 aligns across 11 bases. This CDR3 spans 14 amino acids. Germline CDR1 and CDR2: SQVTM and ANQGSEA. Trimming removed 5 bases from V and 4 bases from J; junction bases left unmatched: 3. CDR3 bases: TGCAGCGTTCGGGGACTAGCGGCCACCGGGGAGCTGTTTTTT. Encoded protein: CSVRGLAATGELFF.

V and J are TRBV4-3 and TRBJ2-7; the D gene is possibly TRBD2 (5 bases). The V end lost 4 bases, the J end lost 3 bases, and 10 bases lay between the germline ends. Germline CDR1 LGHNA, CDR2 YSLEER. The CDR3 totals 13 residues. DNA of the CDR3: TGCGCCAGCAGCCGACCCGAGGGCTACGAGCAGTACTTC. This sequence encodes CASSRPEGYEQYF.

J is TRBJ2-6 and V is TRBV9; D perhaps matches TRBD2 (6 bases). CDR1 SGDLS and CDR2 YYNGEE come from the germline V gene. CDR3 length equals 15 residues. V shed 4 bases and J shed 4 bases, with 12 bases lying between them. CDR3: CASSPDGLGANVLTF. DNA for the CDR3: TGTGCCAGCAGCCCGGATGGACTAGGGGCCAACGTCCTGACTTTC.

The genes are TRBV4-3 and TRBJ2-1, with 11 nucleotides matching TRBD2. The CDR3 totals 17 residues. J was trimmed by 0 bases and V by 5 bases; bases with no gene match: 6. CDR1 and CDR2 (germline): LGHNA, YSLEER. The CDR3 DNA reads TGCGCCAGCAGCGCGTATAGCGGGGGGGGCTCCTACAATGAGCAGTTCTTC. Its translation is CASSAYSGGGSYNEQFF.

The V call is TRBV19, the J call TRBJ1-5; D gene unclear. The CDR3 covers 17 residues. CDR1 is LNHDA, CDR2 SQIVND, per germline (reference sequence). V gave up 3 bases and J gave up 0 bases, with 15 bases separating them. The CDR3 DNA reads TGTGCCAGTAGTATCGGGAGATGGACTTTTAGCAATCAGCCCCAGCATTTT. It specifies CASSIGRWTFSNQPQHF.

The rearrangement links TRBV10-3 to TRBJ2-2; D might be TRBD1 (5 bases). V dropped 0 bases and J dropped 6 bases, with 5 bases sitting between them. Germline CDR1 and CDR2: ENHRY and SYGVKD. CDR3 size: 13 residues. Here the CDR3 reads CAISESGPGELFF. DNA of the CDR3: TGTGCCATCAGTGAGTCGGGGCCCGGGGAGCTGTTTTTT.

V gene TRBV6-4 combines with J gene TRBJ2-3; tentatively, D is TRBD2 (6 bases). The CDR3 has 13 residues. Germline loops: CDR1 MRHNA, CDR2 SNTAGT. The germline V and J ends were trimmed by 3 bases and 6 bases, with 10 bases remaining between them. The CDR3 nucleotides read TGTGCCAGCAGTGAAGAGGGGACTGATACGCAGTATTTT. Translating it yields CASSEEGTDTQYF.

V gene TRBV27 combines with J gene TRBJ2-7; the match to TRBD2 covers 13 bases. CDR1 is MNHEY, CDR2 SMNVEV, per germline (reference sequence). The ends lost 5 bases at V and 4 bases at J; junction bases unmatched: 8. The CDR3 is made up of 16 amino acids. CDR3 amino acids: CASSPTGLAGEYEQYF. As DNA, the CDR3 is TGTGCCAGCAGTCCCACCGGACTAGCGGGGGAGTACGAGCAGTACTTC.

The J gene is TRBJ1-5, the V gene TRBV19; weak D call: TRBD1 (5 bases). The V gene's germline CDR1 is LNHDA and CDR2 SQIVND (reference sequence). The CDR3 runs 12 residues. Trimming shortened V by 5 bases and J by 6 bases, and 8 bases separated the two germline ends. The CDR3 loop is CASSYQGQPQHF. The CDR3 DNA sequence: TGTGCCAGTAGTTATCAGGGTCAGCCCCAGCATTTT.

This clone was seen only a few times. The chain has TRBV28 and TRBJ2-3, with 8 bases lining up with TRBD1. Germline CDR1 MDHEN, CDR2 SYDVKM. This CDR3 region has 15 residues. V lost 1 base, J lost 2 bases, and 2 bases stayed unmatched. CDR3 DNA sequence: TGTGCCAGCAGTTTATCAGGGGGCTTCACAGATACGCAGTATTTT. Its translation: CASSLSGGFTDTQYF.